This T cell receptor (beta chain) was captured by sequencing in a study of T cell responses to AZD1222 COVID-19 vaccine. Notes on the study in general: Of spike-specific TCRs, nearly half reportedly target regions left unmutated in variants. Clonal diversity was possibly underestimated, and white British individuals and females predominated among donors. Scientists sampled the repertoires only once the peak T cell response had passed.

Investigators merged groups given second doses at roughly 4 or roughly 12 weeks. The J segment lost 1 base and the V segment lost 0 bases, leaving 5 bases of the junction unmatched. This CDR3 has 16 amino acids. Germline CDR1 is SGHRS and CDR2 is YFSETQ. Produced via immunoSEQ multiplex PCR; TCRdb's table is partial and in-frame only. The table has some 110,000 clones, around 89% seen once; the top ten hold roughly 7%. This clone was recorded a few times. The target antigen is unknown. The specimen comprised peripheral blood, sampled 28 days after the second AZD1222 dose. J is TRBJ2-3 and V is TRBV5-1; 7 bases are shared with TRBD2. This receptor was taken from an adult who received the AZD1222 COVID-19 vaccine. This CDR3 is CASSLAGLGRTDTQYF. Here the CDR3 DNA reads TGCGCCAGCAGCTTGGCAGGACTAGGGCGCACAGATACGCAGTATTTT.